The 27 T cell receptor beta chains in this list originate from one sample, sequenced in a study of T cell clonality in common variable immunodeficiency. Assay: immunoSEQ multiplex PCR; the TCRdb copy retains only in-frame clones and omits some. The sample contains approximately 52,000 clones, none of them singletons. The material sequenced was peripheral blood mononuclear cells. The receptors shown here come from a person aged 18 to 75 in good health.

This clone has ten or more counts. Germline is not matched at one junction end, which may reflect a read error. From the germline J gene comes the end of the CDR3, since the read stops 3 residues before it. This sequence joins TRBV7-7 and TRBJ2-7; 7 bases line up with TRBD2. The CDR3 extends over 15 amino acids. Looked up from germline, CDR1 is SSHAT and CDR2 is FNYEAQ (reference sequence). The covered CDR3 bases are TGTGCTAGCAGCTTAGTAACCGGGACTACCTACGAG. Its protein is CASSLVTGTTYE. The whole CDR3 protein reads CASSLVTGTTYEQYF.

This clone has at least ten counts. The read comes to an end 3 residues before the CDR3 does, leaving the germline J gene to fill in the end. V usage is TRBV4-2 and J usage is TRBJ2-2; D gene uncertain. Germline V lookup: CDR1 LGHNA, CDR2 YNFKEQ. V was pared by 4 bases and J by 0 bases, with 12 bases between. The CDR3 extends over 16 amino acids. The covered CDR3 bases are TGTGCCAGCAGCCCAATCGAAGGCACGAACACCGGGGAG. This gives the protein CASSPIEGTNTGE. The entire CDR3 protein reads CASSPIEGTNTGELFF.

This clone was observed many times. The CDR3 is cut off 3 residues early in the read; its end comes from the germline J gene. J is TRBJ2-1 and V is TRBV20-1; 10 positions match TRBD2. CDR1 and CDR2 (germline): DFQATT, SNEGSKA (reference sequence). Trimming cost V 1 base and J 0 bases; bases outside gene matches: 0. This CDR3 comprises 15 residues. This CDR3 is CSARASGGSYNEQFF. CDR3 bases read: TGCAGTGCTAGAGCTAGCGGGGGCTCCTACAATGAG.

This clone was seen many times. The CDR3 end is not reached by the read, which stops 3 residues before it; the germline J gene fills it in. This sequence joins TRBV19 and TRBJ1-1; 7 nucleotides match TRBD1. Unmatched junction bases numbered 7, after V lost 3 bases and J lost 6 bases. The CDR3 length is 14 residues. From germline, CDR1 is LNHDA and CDR2 SQIVND (reference sequence). CDR3 in amino acids: CASSIDRESAEAFF. The sequenced CDR3 bases are TGTGCCAGTAGTATCGACAGGGAGAGCGCTGAA.

This clone occurred many times. The CDR3 is cut off 3 residues early in the read; its end comes from the germline J gene. This chain uses TRBV7-9 with TRBJ1-1; D not certain. Germline CDR1 reads SEHNR; CDR2 reads FQNEAQ (reference sequence). This CDR3 region has 14 residues. V dropped 5 bases and J dropped 1 base, with 11 bases sitting between them. The covered CDR3 bases are TGTGCCAGCAGCCTCTACCGGGGGAACACTGAA. This sequence encodes CASSLYRGNTE. The full-length CDR3 reads as CASSLYRGNTEAFF.

In its sample, this clone was seen many times. The CDR3 end falls 3 residues outside the read, so it is completed with the germline J gene. The V gene is TRBV7-3, the J gene TRBJ2-3, with D possibly TRBD1 on 6 matching bases. The CDR3 is made up of 15 amino acids. Germline V gene data show CDR1 as SGHTA and CDR2 as FQGTGA. The CDR3 region is CASSPSRDTQETQYF. Partial CDR3 DNA: TGTGCCAGCAGCCCCTCCCGGGACACTCAAGAGACG.

With regard to this clone: Sequencing ends 3 residues short of the CDR3 end; the germline J gene provides the rest. The chain combines TRBV6-1 with TRBJ1-2; the match to TRBD1 covers 8 bases. Germline V gene sequence: CDR1 MNHNS, CDR2 SASEGT. This CDR3 has 13 amino acids. J gave up 6 bases and V 2 bases, and 2 bases lay outside the gene matches. CDR3 loop: CASSETGGDGYTF. The sequenced part of the CDR3 DNA is TGTGCCAGCAGTGAAACAGGGGGGGATGGC.

This clone was seen ten or more times. The CDR3 DNA, read in part, is TGTGCCAGCAGTTACGGCATAGCGGGAGGGCAAGAGACC. This gives the protein CASSYGIAGGQET. In full, the CDR3 is CASSYGIAGGQETQYF. This sequence joins TRBV6-2 or TRBV6-3 and TRBJ2-5; 11 nucleotides align to TRBD2. The read falls 3 residues short of the CDR3 end, and the missing part is taken from the germline J gene. Trimming cost V 2 bases and J 2 bases; bases outside gene matches: 4. The CDR3 extends over 16 amino acids. In germline, CDR1 is MNHEY, CDR2 SVGEGT.

This clone was seen at least ten times. The read stops 3 residues short of the end of the CDR3; the missing end is completed from the germline J gene. J is TRBJ2-6 and V is TRBV6-2 or TRBV6-3; 7 nucleotides align to TRBD1. V lost 6 bases, J lost 4 bases, and 9 bases stayed unmatched. The CDR3 loop spans 16 amino acids. Germline CDR1 reads MNHEY; CDR2 reads SVGEGT. The part of the CDR3 DNA that was read is TGTGCCAGCAGCCGGGCGACAGGGTCCGGGGCCAACGTC. Amino acid sequence: CASSRATGSGANV. The full CDR3 is CASSRATGSGANVLTF.

This clone occurred many times. The observed sequence ends 3 residues before the CDR3 terminus, with the missing tail filled in from the germline J gene. The gene calls are TRBV6-2 or TRBV6-3 and TRBJ1-5, with unresolved D. The length of the CDR3 is 12 residues. The V gene lost 2 bases and the J gene lost 5 bases, with 4 bases spanning the gap. Per germline, CDR1 MNHEY and CDR2 SVGEGT. The DNA read from the CDR3 is TGTGCCAGCAGTTACCCCTATCAGCCC. Amino acid sequence: CASSYPYQP. The entire CDR3 protein reads CASSYPYQPQHF.

With respect to this clone: The observed sequence ends 3 residues before the CDR3 terminus, with the missing tail filled in from the germline J gene. The J gene is TRBJ1-2, the V gene TRBV19, with D perhaps TRBD1 (6 bases). Germline V lookup: CDR1 LNHDA, CDR2 SQIVND (reference sequence). Trimming took 3 bases from V and 7 from J, leaving 18 bases between them. The CDR3 has 15 amino acids. CDR3 amino acids: CASSIALRRGGGYTF. Incomplete CDR3 DNA: TGTGCCAGTAGTATTGCCCTGAGGAGGGGGGGTGGC.

This clone was seen repeatedly, ten times or more. Sequencing ends 3 residues short of the CDR3 end; the germline J gene provides the rest. This chain joins TRBV13 and TRBJ2-7; no clear D. With 6 bases removed from V and 2 bases from J, the gap between germline ends came to 5 bases. The CDR3 runs to 11 residues. Germline loops: CDR1 PRHDT, CDR2 FYEKMQ (reference sequence). Incomplete CDR3 DNA: TGTGCCAGCAGTGACACCTACGAG. Its translation is CASSDTYE. The complete CDR3 protein is CASSDTYEQYF. Full variable domain (remainder filled in from reference TRBV13 and TRBJ2-7): AAGVIQSPRHLIKEKRETATLKCYPIPRHDTVYWYQQGPGQDPQFLISFYEKMQSDKGSIPDRFSAQQFSDYHSELNMSSLELGDSALYFCASSDTYEQYFGPGTRLTVT.

This clone was seen many times. The CDR3 end falls 3 residues outside the read, so it is completed with the germline J gene. V gene TRBV12-5 combines with J gene TRBJ2-3; no clear D gene. The CDR3 covers 14 residues. Germline lookup yields CDR1 LGHNT and CDR2 FRNRAP. Trimming took off 2 bases at V and 0 bases at J, with 6 bases between the two ends. CDR3 DNA (partial): TGTGCTAGTGGTTTGCAGGCAAGCACAGATACG. As protein: CASGLQASTDT. The full CDR3 protein is CASGLQASTDTQYF.

This clone was seen many times. The observed sequence ends 3 residues before the CDR3 terminus, with the missing tail filled in from the germline J gene. This chain links TRBV20-1 with TRBJ2-3; 10 bases fit TRBD2. The CDR3 covers 15 residues. The V gene end was trimmed by 4 bases and the J gene end by 4 bases; junction bases not matched to a gene: 8. Germline V gives CDR1 DFQATT, CDR2 SNEGSKA (reference sequence). The part of the CDR3 DNA that was read is TGCAGTGCTAAAGTGACTAGCGGGTTCTCAGATACG. Protein sequence: CSAKVTSGFSDT. The full CDR3 protein reads CSAKVTSGFSDTQYF.

About this clone: The CDR3 end lies 3 residues beyond the end of the read and is filled in from the germline J gene. The chain employs TRBV18 and TRBJ1-5; maybe TRBD1 (6 bases). Germline V gives CDR1 KGHSH, CDR2 LQKENI. V lost 6 bases and J lost 0, with 12 bases in between. The CDR3 is made up of 15 amino acids. CDR3 bases read: TGTGCCAGCTCTCTGACACAGGGTAGCAATCAGCCC. Protein product: CASSLTQGSNQP. The CDR3 reads in full as CASSLTQGSNQPQHF.

This clone has at least ten counts. CDR3 DNA (partial): TGCAGTGCTAGACAACTAGCGGACAATAAGGAGACC. Translating gives CSARQLADNKET. The full CDR3 protein reads CSARQLADNKETQYF. The gene calls are TRBV20-1 and TRBJ2-5; 8 bases align to TRBD2. The CDR3 end lies 3 residues beyond the end of the read and is filled in from the germline J gene. CDR1 is DFQATT, CDR2 SNEGSKA, per germline (reference sequence). CDR3 length: 15 amino acids. J was trimmed by 5 bases and V by 2 bases; bases with no gene match: 10.

Many counts were recorded for this clone. The read gets to within 3 residues of the CDR3 end, and the germline J gene fills in the rest. This chain uses TRBV5-1 with TRBJ2-2; the D gene is possibly TRBD2 (7 bases). The CDR3 sequence is 16 residues long. Germline assignment: CDR1 SGHRS and CDR2 YFSETQ. V dropped 7 bases and J dropped 1 base, with 17 bases sitting between them. The CDR3 region is CASAGAGRLNTGELFF. CDR3 DNA (partial): TGCGCCAGCGCGGGGGCGGGCCGCCTGAACACCGGGGAG.

This clone was counted ten times or more. The sequence runs out 3 residues before the end of the CDR3; the remainder is reconstructed from the germline J gene. The chain joins TRBV20-1 to TRBJ2-3; no clear D. The V gene's germline CDR1 is DFQATT and CDR2 SNEGSKA (reference sequence). The length of the CDR3 is 17 residues. Trimming removed 0 bases from V and 0 bases from J, with 16 bases in between. CDR3 bases read: TGCAGTGCTAGAGATTTTTTGTCTTCAGATAGCACAGATACG. Amino acids: CSARDFLSSDSTDT. The whole CDR3 region reads CSARDFLSSDSTDTQYF.

Ten or more counts support this clone. The read stops 3 residues short of the end of the CDR3; the missing end is completed from the germline J gene. The rearrangement uses TRBV20-1 and TRBJ2-2; 8 bases map to TRBD1. The CDR3 consists of 14 residues. Germline CDR1 DFQATT, CDR2 SNEGSKA (reference sequence). V gave up 6 bases and J gave up 6 bases; unmatched junction bases: 9. The CDR3 here is CSAGDRGSSGELFF. Incomplete CDR3 DNA: TGCAGTGCCGGTGACAGGGGTTCGTCCGGGGAG.

This clone was seen a few times. The read stops 3 residues short of the end of the CDR3; the missing end is completed from the germline J gene. This chain connects TRBV7-2 to TRBJ1-1, with D perhaps matching TRBD1 (5 bases). V was clipped by 1 base and J by 5 bases, with 14 bases between them. CDR1 SGHTA and CDR2 FQGNSA come from the germline V gene. CDR3 length: 15 residues. CDR3 sequence: CASSLVWGEGTEAFF. Incomplete CDR3 DNA: TGTGCCAGCAGCTTAGTTTGGGGGGAAGGAACTGAA. Full variable domain (missing parts from reference TRBV7-2 and TRBJ1-1): GAGVSQSPSNKVTEKGKDVELRCDPISGHTALYWYRQSLGQGLEFLIYFQGNSAPDKSGLPSDRFSAERTGGSVSTLTIQRTQQEDSAVYLCASSLVWGEGTEAFFGQGTRLTVV.

This clone showed up many times. The read terminates 3 residues before the CDR3 end, so the remaining end is supplied by the germline J gene. The V gene is TRBV12-3 or TRBV12-4, the J gene TRBJ2-7, with 10 bases aligning to TRBD1. CDR3 length: 14 residues. After removal of 6 bases from V and 4 bases from J, the junction contained 6 bases not matched to a gene. CDR3 in amino acids: CASSRDRGLYEQYF. Incomplete CDR3 DNA: TGTGCCAGCAGCCGAGACAGGGGGCTGTACGAG.

This clone was detected ten times or more. The read falls 3 residues short of the CDR3 end, and the missing part is taken from the germline J gene. The chain is built from TRBV19 and TRBJ2-1, with 12 bases identical to TRBD2. Germline V gene sequence: CDR1 LNHDA, CDR2 SQIVND (reference sequence). This CDR3 comprises 16 residues. Germline trimming cut 4 bases from V and 3 bases from J; bases unmatched to any gene: 4. The sequenced CDR3 bases are TGTGCCAGTAGTACCGGGACTAGCGGGTTCTACAATGAG. As protein: CASSTGTSGFYNE. The full CDR3 reads CASSTGTSGFYNEQFF. Full variable domain (outside the CDR3, taken from reference TRBV19 and TRBJ2-1): DGGITQSPKYLFRKEGQNVTLSCEQNLNHDAMYWYRQDPGQGLRLIYYSQIVNDFQKGDIAEGYSVSREKKESFPLTVTSAQKNPTAFYLCASSTGTSGFYNEQFFGPGTRLTVL.

The table lists this clone with many counts. The read comes to an end 3 residues before the CDR3 does, leaving the germline J gene to fill in the end. V usage is TRBV4-2 and J usage is TRBJ1-2, with TRBD1 matching 7 bases. The CDR3 is 18 amino acids. Germline V gives CDR1 LGHNA, CDR2 YNFKEQ. V lost 1 base, J lost 1 base, and 12 bases stayed unmatched. The sequenced part of the CDR3 DNA is TGTGCCAGCAGCCAAGCCCACTTATCCAACAGGGGTAACTATGGC. Protein sequence: CASSQAHLSNRGNYG. Given in full, the CDR3 is CASSQAHLSNRGNYGYTF.

Note on this clone: One end of the junction does not line up with germline, which may come from a read error. Other DNA sequences in the same sample also yield this CDR3. The covered CDR3 bases are TGTGCCAGTAGCCCGAGCAACAGGGGGGGAAACACA. Translation gives CASSPSNRGGNT. The CDR3 reads in full as CASSPSNRGGNTIYF. The J gene is TRBJ1-3, the V gene TRBV19; TRBD1 matches at 8 bases. The CDR3 end falls 3 residues outside the read, so it is completed with the germline J gene. CDR3 size: 15 residues. CDR1 LNHDA and CDR2 SQIVND come from the germline V gene (reference sequence).

This clone was seen ten or more times. The CDR3 end falls 3 residues outside the read, so it is completed with the germline J gene. This rearrangement joins TRBV20-1 to TRBJ2-7, with 11 bases identical to TRBD2. Germline V lookup: CDR1 DFQATT, CDR2 SNEGSKA (reference sequence). V lost 3 bases and J lost 2; bases outside the gene matches: 6. The CDR3 extends over 15 amino acids. The CDR3 sequence: CSARETSGITYEQYF. The sequenced CDR3 bases are TGCAGTGCTAGGGAGACTAGCGGGATAACCTACGAG.

This clone was recorded many times. The read halts 3 residues ahead of the CDR3 end, with the missing end drawn from the germline J gene. The chain has TRBV7-2 and TRBJ2-1; D uncertain. With 5 bases removed from V and 7 bases from J, the gap between germline ends came to 9 bases. Germline-derived CDR1 and CDR2 are SGHTA and FQGNSA. This CDR3 region has 12 residues. The DNA read from the CDR3 is TGTGCCAGCAGCAGTCCTAGGAATGAG. It codes for CASSSPRNE. In full, the CDR3 is CASSSPRNEQFF.

In this sample, this clone turned up many times. The sequenced fragment ends 3 residues before the CDR3 boundary, so the rest is inferred from the germline J gene. V usage is TRBV7-6 and J usage is TRBJ2-1, with 10 bases lining up with TRBD2. The junction had 4 bases not matched to a gene; V was cut back by 1 base and J by 7 bases. CDR1 and CDR2 from the germline V gene are SGHVS and FNYEAQ. This CDR3 contains 15 residues. The sequenced CDR3 bases are TGTGCCAGCAGCTTAGAGTCTAGCGGGAGAAATGAG. Its protein product is CASSLESSGRNE. The whole CDR3 protein is CASSLESSGRNEQFF.